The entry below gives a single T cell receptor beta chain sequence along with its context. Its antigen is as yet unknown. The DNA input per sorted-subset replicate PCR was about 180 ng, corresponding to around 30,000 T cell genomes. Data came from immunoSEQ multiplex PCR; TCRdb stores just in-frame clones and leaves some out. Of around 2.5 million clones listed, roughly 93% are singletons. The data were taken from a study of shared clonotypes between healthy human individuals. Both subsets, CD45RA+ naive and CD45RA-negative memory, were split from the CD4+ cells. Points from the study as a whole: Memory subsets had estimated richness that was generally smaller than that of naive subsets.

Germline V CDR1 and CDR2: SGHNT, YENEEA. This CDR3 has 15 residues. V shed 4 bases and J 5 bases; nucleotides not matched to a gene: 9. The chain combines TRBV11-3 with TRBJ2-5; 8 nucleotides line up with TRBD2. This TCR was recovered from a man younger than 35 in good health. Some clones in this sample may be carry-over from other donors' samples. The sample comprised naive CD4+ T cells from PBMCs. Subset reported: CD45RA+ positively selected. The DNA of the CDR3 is TGTGCCAGCAGCTCCGGGACTAGAACGGGCGAGACCCAGTACTTC. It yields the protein CASSSGTRTGETQYF.